The source of this T cell receptor beta chain is a study of shared clonotypes between healthy human individuals. The assay was immunoSEQ multiplex PCR, and TCRdb's table has in-frame clones only and misses some. The data show about 1.4 million clones, roughly 97% seen once. Trimming cost V 5 bases and J 8 bases; bases outside gene matches: 5. Germline V lookup: CDR1 SGHNT, CDR2 YENEEA. The CDR3 has 13 amino acids. The sequence derives from a young man in good health. The V and J genes are TRBV11-3 and TRBJ2-1; 8 bases align to TRBD1. The sequenced material came from naive CD4+ T cells sorted from blood. The sample's subset: CD45RA+ positively selected. The CDR3: CASSHQTGDEQFF. CDR3 nucleotide sequence: TGTGCCAGCAGCCACCAGACAGGGGATGAGCAGTTCTTC.